This T cell receptor beta chain was documented in a study of CD8 T cells in ankylosing spondylitis. TCRdb re-analysed the 5' RACE reads in MiXCR, keeping a single row per CDR3 protein. The sample includes about 800,000 distinct CDR3 sequences, about an eighth of them seen just once. This clonotype was counted ten times or more. What it binds is unknown. The study, taken as a whole, reports: It appeared that ankylosing spondylitis blood was characterized by a TCR beta motif of roughly 8 highly homologous variants. The disease-linked clones had a CD8+ phenotype and low blood frequencies.

J gave up 1 base and V 4 bases, and 2 bases lay outside the gene matches. This CDR3 is built from 14 residues. Per germline, CDR1 DFQATT and CDR2 SNEGSKA (reference sequence). V is TRBV20-1 and J is TRBJ2-3, with 10 bases lining up with TRBD2. What was sequenced was blood, either unsorted or a sorted T cell fraction (not recorded which). The clonotype comes from a male donor with ankylosing spondylitis. CDR3 bases: TGCAGTGCTAACCTAGCGGGGGGCACAGATACGCAGTATTTT. The encoded protein is CSANLAGGTDTQYF.